The clone carrying this T cell receptor (beta chain) has just one count. Its antigen is not known. Primers included in the PCR were 60 Vbeta and 13 Jbeta primers. TCRdb's table, derived via immunoSEQ multiplex PCR, lists solely in-frame clones and lacks some. The sample includes some 200,000 clones, 70% of them seen just once. With 8 bases clipped from V and 6 bases from J, the junction kept 7 bases outside the gene matches. This CDR3 contains 13 residues. The germline V gene has CDR1 SQVTM and CDR2 ANQGSEA. The data were taken from a study of cytomegalovirus exposure and HLA in healthy donors. General study results and limits: At a 0.05 false discovery rate, a later analysis found 18,000 or so TCR beta sequences to be associated with HLA alleles. Within an earlier analysis, most TCR beta V segments proved productive either about 87% or about 30% of the time.

The origin of this receptor is a man aged 35-49 years in good health and CMV-seropositive. The sequenced sample consisted of PBMCs. The rearrangement joins TRBV29-1 to TRBJ2-1; 10 bases fit TRBD2. The CDR3: CSIHPSGGNEQFF. The CDR3, as DNA: TGCAGCATACACCCTAGCGGGGGCAATGAGCAGTTCTTC.